The 18 T cell receptor beta chains given below trace back to one sample, sequenced in a study of blood T cell repertoires in COVID-19. The protocol was immunoSEQ multiplex PCR, while the TCRdb copy is restricted to in-frame clones and leaves out a portion. In the table there are some 460,000 clones, about nine tenths of which are singletons. Sequencing was done on a sample of PBMCs or T cells enriched from blood (not recorded which). The source of these receptors is a woman aged 18-29 years who had recovered from COVID-19.

The chain couples TRBV5-1 to TRBJ1-1; a weak D match, TRBD1 (6 bases). Germline V CDR1 and CDR2: SGHRS, YFSETQ. The CDR3 has 15 residues. Between the trimmed V and J ends, which lost 4 bases and 1 base, there was a span of 14 bases. CDR3 bases: TGCGCCAGCAGCCGTCAACAGGGTTGGAACACTGAAGCTTTCTTT. Protein: CASSRQQGWNTEAFF. Full variable domain (remainder filled in from reference TRBV5-1 and TRBJ1-1): KAGVTQTPRYLIKTRGQQVTLSCSPISGHRSVSWYQQTPGQGLQFLFEYFSETQRNKGNFPGRFSGRQFSNSRSEMNVSTLELGDSALYLCASSRQQGWNTEAFFGQGTRLTVV.

The V gene is TRBV10-3, the J gene TRBJ1-2; D perhaps matches TRBD1 (6 bases). Germline V lookup: CDR1 ENHRY, CDR2 SYGVKD. Trimming cost V 6 bases and J 3 bases, with 14 bases left between them. This CDR3 has 14 amino acids. The CDR3 loop reads CAISQDRFDYGYTF. The CDR3 DNA is TGTGCCATCAGCCAAGACAGGTTCGACTATGGCTACACCTTC.

This chain joins TRBV18 and TRBJ2-3; 8 bases align to TRBD1. V dropped 3 bases and J dropped 5; count of bases not matched to a gene: 16. Germline loops: CDR1 KGHSH, CDR2 LQKENI. This CDR3 has 18 amino acids. The CDR3 region is CASSPSPPGGHMEDTQYF. For the CDR3, the DNA is TGTGCCAGCTCACCGAGTCCTCCAGGGGGCCACATGGAAGATACGCAGTATTTT.

This chain connects TRBV27 to TRBJ2-7, with TRBD1 matching 9 bases. The CDR3 consists of 14 residues. V dropped 4 bases and J dropped 3; count of bases not matched to a gene: 4. CDR1 is MNHEY and CDR2 is SMNVEV in the germline V gene (reference sequence). CDR3 in amino acids: CASSSPGQGYEQYF. CDR3 bases: TGTGCCAGCAGTTCACCGGGACAGGGCTACGAGCAGTACTTC.

The chain employs TRBV19 and TRBJ1-2; D not resolved. Trimming removed 2 bases from V and 3 bases from J, with 13 bases in between. Looked up from germline, CDR1 is LNHDA and CDR2 is SQIVND (reference sequence). The CDR3 length is 15 residues. In DNA, the CDR3 is TGTGCCAGTAGTATACAGGCGGGGAGGGACTATGGCTACACCTTC. Translated: CASSIQAGRDYGYTF.

This chain joins TRBV4-2 and TRBJ1-6; possible D gene TRBD1, 5 bases. The germline V gene encodes CDR1 LGHNA and CDR2 YNFKEQ. Trimming removed 4 bases from V and 5 bases from J, with 9 bases in between. This CDR3 has 14 amino acids. CDR3 bases: TGTGCCAGCAGCCGCTGGGGGGATAATTCACCCCTCCACTTT. Amino acids: CASSRWGDNSPLHF.

This chain uses TRBV5-4 with TRBJ2-3, with D possibly being TRBD1 (6 bases). Germline values: CDR1 SGHNT, CDR2 YYREEE (reference sequence). This CDR3 region has 15 residues. V dropped 2 bases and J dropped 0 bases, with 10 bases sitting between them. The CDR3 loop reads CASSLDQGSTDTQYF. The CDR3 nucleotides read TGTGCCAGCAGCTTAGATCAGGGGAGCACAGATACGCAGTATTTT.

V and J are TRBV5-1 and TRBJ2-2, with D perhaps matching TRBD1 (7 bases). The germline V gene encodes CDR1 SGHRS and CDR2 YFSETQ. The CDR3 totals 14 residues. Trimming pared 9 bases from V and 1 base from J, leaving 13 bases between. The CDR3 DNA reads as TGCGCCACCAGGGGGGCCTTGAACACCGGGGAGCTGTTTTTT. This translates into CATRGALNTGELFF.

The chain has TRBV25-1 and TRBJ1-4; 7 bases are shared with TRBD1. In germline, CDR1 is MGHDK, CDR2 SYGVNS. The trim removed 1 base at V and 3 bases at J, leaving 5 bases unmatched. The CDR3 runs to 16 residues. CDR3 in amino acids: CASSEFKGAANEKLFF. DNA for the CDR3: TGTGCCAGCAGTGAATTTAAGGGGGCGGCTAATGAAAAACTGTTTTTT.

This clone came up once. The CDR3 DNA reads as TGTGCCAGCACCGGACAGGCCTCCTACGAGCAGTACTTC. It translates to CASTGQASYEQYF. V is TRBV2 and J is TRBJ2-7, with 7 bases matching TRBD1. Germline CDR1 is SNHLY and CDR2 is FYNNEI. With V trimmed by 7 bases and J by 0 bases, 3 bases remained unmatched. The CDR3 covers 13 residues.

This chain uses TRBV6-5 with TRBJ1-1, with D possibly TRBD1 on 5 matching bases. With 6 bases removed from V and 5 bases from J, the gap between germline ends came to 7 bases. Germline V gene sequence: CDR1 MNHEY, CDR2 SVGAGI. This CDR3 is 11 amino acids long. CDR3 sequence reads: CASRGETEAFF. CDR3 nucleotide sequence: TGTGCCAGCAGAGGGGAAACTGAAGCTTTCTTT.

The gene calls are TRBV2 and TRBJ1-2; D call uncertain. V gave up 3 bases and J gave up 7 bases, with 18 bases separating them. CDR3 size: 15 residues. CDR1 and CDR2 from the germline V gene are SNHLY and FYNNEI. CDR3 loop: CASSDFGRGTVGYTF. The CDR3 region has the DNA TGTGCCAGCAGTGATTTTGGGCGGGGAACCGTTGGCTACACCTTC.

This clone is a singleton in its sample. The chain employs TRBV19 and TRBJ2-7, with 10 bases matching TRBD1. CDR3 length: 13 residues. The germline CDR1 and CDR2 sequences are LNHDA and SQIVND (reference sequence). J gave up 5 bases and V 3 bases, and 1 base lay outside the gene matches. The CDR3 DNA reads as TGTGCCAGTAGTATGGACAGGGGGGACGAGCAGTACTTC. Encoded protein: CASSMDRGDEQYF.

V gene TRBV24-1 combines with J gene TRBJ1-4; D unresolved. Germline CDR1 and CDR2: KGHDR and SFDVKD. The CDR3 has 17 amino acids. V was clipped by 8 bases and J by 7 bases, with 25 bases between them. The DNA of the CDR3 is TGTGCCACCACCCGGAGGTCGGATCAGAGCGTTGCTGAAAAACTGTTTTTT. This encodes CATTRRSDQSVAEKLFF.

This chain uses TRBV2 with TRBJ1-4; 10 bases map to TRBD1. The CDR3 loop spans 15 amino acids. Germline V lookup: CDR1 SNHLY, CDR2 FYNNEI. V lost 6 bases to trimming and J lost 8 bases; unmatched junction nucleotides: 9. This CDR3 reads CASRGPTGGQEKLFF. The CDR3 bases are TGTGCCAGCAGGGGCCCGACAGGGGGCCAAGAAAAACTGTTTTTT.

The V and J genes are TRBV5-1 and TRBJ2-2; D gene ambiguous. V gave up 1 base and J gave up 0 bases, with 7 bases separating them. Germline-derived CDR1 and CDR2 are SGHRS and YFSETQ. The CDR3 is 15 residues long. The CDR3 loop is CASSLKETNTGELFF. The CDR3 region has the DNA TGCGCCAGCAGCTTGAAGGAGACGAACACCGGGGAGCTGTTTTTT.

The chain carries TRBV6-5 and TRBJ1-3; 9 bases agree with TRBD1. V lost 5 bases and J lost 7; bases outside the gene matches: 9. The CDR3 loop spans 15 amino acids. The germline V gene encodes CDR1 MNHEY and CDR2 SVGAGI. CDR3 protein: CASSPPGQGGNTIYF. In nucleotides, the CDR3 is TGTGCCAGCAGTCCACCGGGACAGGGAGGGAACACCATATATTTT.

The chain links TRBV27 to TRBJ1-6; the D is unclear. Germline V lookup: CDR1 MNHEY, CDR2 SMNVEV (reference sequence). The CDR3 runs 11 residues. V was cut by 10 bases and J by 8 bases, with 9 bases left in between. The DNA of the CDR3 is TGTGCCATGGTCCGGGATTCACCCCTCCACTTT. Its protein is CAMVRDSPLHF.